Sequencing of this T cell receptor (beta chain) was carried out in a study of technical replicates of blood from four donors. V dropped 4 bases and J dropped 1 base, with 15 bases sitting between them. CDR1 is SGHTA, CDR2 FQGNSA, per germline. This CDR3 comprises 16 residues. Measured with immunoSEQ multiplex PCR; TCRdb has only the in-frame clones, and not every one. The data hold fewer than 90,000 clones, with roughly 90% observed a single time. The chain is built from TRBV7-2 and TRBJ2-3; possible D gene TRBD2, 6 bases. The source of this sequence is a human donor in good health. Input material: T cells isolated from PBMCs. The CDR3 region is CASSSVGRLGTDTQYF. CDR3 nucleotides: TGTGCCAGCAGCTCGGTCGGGAGATTGGGCACAGATACGCAGTATTTT.